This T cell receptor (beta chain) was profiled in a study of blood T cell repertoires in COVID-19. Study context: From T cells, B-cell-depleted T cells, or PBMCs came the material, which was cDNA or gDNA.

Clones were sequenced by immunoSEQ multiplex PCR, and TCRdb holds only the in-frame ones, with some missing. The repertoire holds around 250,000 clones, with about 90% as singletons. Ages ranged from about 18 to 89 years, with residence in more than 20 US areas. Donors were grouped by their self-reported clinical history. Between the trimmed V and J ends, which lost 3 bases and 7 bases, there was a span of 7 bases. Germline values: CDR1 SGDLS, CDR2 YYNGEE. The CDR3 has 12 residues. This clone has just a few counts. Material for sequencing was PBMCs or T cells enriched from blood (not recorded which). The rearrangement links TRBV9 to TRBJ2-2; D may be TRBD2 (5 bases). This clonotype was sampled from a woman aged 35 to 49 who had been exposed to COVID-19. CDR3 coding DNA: TGTGCCAGCAGCGGACTAAGCGGGGAGCTGTTTTTT. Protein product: CASSGLSGELFF.